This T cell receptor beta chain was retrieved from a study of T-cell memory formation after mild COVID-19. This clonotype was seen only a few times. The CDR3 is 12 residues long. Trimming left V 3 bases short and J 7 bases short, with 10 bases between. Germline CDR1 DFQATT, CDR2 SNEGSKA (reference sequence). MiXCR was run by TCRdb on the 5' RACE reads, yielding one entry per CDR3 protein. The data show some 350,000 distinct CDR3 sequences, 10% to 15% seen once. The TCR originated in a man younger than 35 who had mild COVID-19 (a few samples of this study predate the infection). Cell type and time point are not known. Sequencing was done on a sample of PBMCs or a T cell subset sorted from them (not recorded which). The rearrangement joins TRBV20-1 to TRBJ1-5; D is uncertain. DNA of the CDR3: TGCAGTGCTAGTAACTTTGAGCAGCCCCAGCATTTT. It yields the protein CSASNFEQPQHF.